Listed below are T cell receptor beta chains from one sample, sequenced in a study of CD8 T cells in ankylosing spondylitis. TCRdb passed the 5' RACE reads through MiXCR, listing each CDR3 protein once. The data contain a few hundred thousand distinct CDR3 sequences, under 20% of them singletons. Input material: blood, either unsorted or a sorted T cell fraction (not recorded which). The origin of the receptors is a male donor with ankylosing spondylitis or in good health (not recorded which). CDR3s include the opening cysteine and the closing phenylalanine or tryptophan. D genes are given only for firm matches. Only part of the rows carry a size: once, few, many, or a class if the clone is expanded.

TRBJ2-7 TRBV5-5 many . 14 TGTGCCAGCAGCTCCCCAGCCGTCTCCTACGAGCAGTACTTC CASSSPAVSYEQYF
TRBJ1-1 TRBV5-1 . . 14 TGCGCCAGCAGCTCCGTGGAGGGGGGGACTGAAGCTTTCTTT CASSSVEGGTEAFF
TRBJ2-1 TRBV4-2 many . 13 TGTGCCAGCAGCCAAGATCGGGGGAGTGAGCAGTTCTTC CASSQDRGSEQFF
TRBJ2-6 TRBV9 . . 18 TGTGCCAGCAGCGTCGACGGGAGTGGGTCCTCTGGGGCCAACGTCCTGACTTTC CASSVDGSGSSGANVLTF
TRBJ2-2 TRBV29-1 . . 12 TGCAGCGCTAAGTCAAACACCGGGGAGCTGTTTTTT CSAKSNTGELFF
TRBJ2-7 TRBV6-1 . TRBD2 15 TGTGCCAGCACCTCGACTAGCGGGCCTTCCTACGAGCAGTACTTC CASTSTSGPSYEQYF
TRBJ2-3 TRBV7-2 . . 16 TGTGCCAGCAGCTTAATTGGGGGGACTGGCACAGATACGCAGTATTTT CASSLIGGTGTDTQYF
TRBJ2-3 TRBV7-8 . TRBD1 19 TGTGCCAGCAGCCATTATCTCCCGGGACAGGGGTTGGACACAGATACGCAGTATTTT CASSHYLPGQGLDTDTQYF
TRBJ2-3 TRBV4-2 . . 16 TGTGCCAGCAGCCCTGAGGGAGCTAGTGAGACAGATACGCAGTATTTT CASSPEGASETDTQYF
TRBJ2-1 TRBV9 few . 15 TGTGCCAGCAGCCCTCATTCGATCTCCTACAATGAGCAGTTCTTC CASSPHSISYNEQFF
TRBJ2-1 TRBV18 many . 15 TGTGCCAGCTCAGGGGCAGGGTCGCCGGGCAATGAGCAGTTCTTC CASSGAGSPGNEQFF
TRBJ2-7 TRBV7-2 . TRBD2 16 TGTGCCAGCAGCTTCTACATTGGCGGGAGGGGAGGCGAGCAGTACTTC CASSFYIGGRGGEQYF
TRBJ2-5 TRBV7-9 . TRBD2 15 TGTGCCAGCAGCTTCCCTAGCGGGAGCGTAGAGACCCAGTACTTC CASSFPSGSVETQYF
TRBJ1-1 TRBV4-1 few . 15 TGCGCCAGCAGCCAAGAGAGCAGGGGTAGGTCTGAAGCTTTCTTT CASSQESRGRSEAFF
TRBJ1-1 TRBV7-9 . . 16 TGTGCCAGCAGCTTAGTTCCGGGACTGCCGAACACTGAAGCTTTCTTT CASSLVPGLPNTEAFF
TRBJ2-3 TRBV29-1 . . 13 TGCAGCGCCTGGACAGTCGGTACAGATACGCAGTATTTT CSAWTVGTDTQYF
TRBJ2-1 TRBV7-9 . TRBD1 17 TGTGCCAGCAGCTCCCCCCAGACAGGGTGGAACCACAATGAGCAGTTCTTC CASSSPQTGWNHNEQFF
TRBJ1-4 TRBV4-1 . . 16 TGCGCCAGCAGCCAACGAGGTGGGGCAACTAATGAAAAACTGTTTTTT CASSQRGGATNEKLFF
TRBJ2-2 TRBV29-1 . TRBD1 14 TGCAGCGTCGGACAGGGGGCTGGGACCGGGGAGCTGTTTTTT CSVGQGAGTGELFF
TRBJ2-7 TRBV29-1 once . 13 TGCAGCGTTGAATCGGGAGAAGGGTACGAGCAGTACTTC CSVESGEGYEQYF
TRBJ2-1 TRBV7-8 many . 14 TGTGCCAGCAGCTCTACCCCTATAGGGAATGAGCAGTTCTTC CASSSTPIGNEQFF
TRBJ2-7 TRBV29-1 . . 15 TGCAGCGTTGAGATAAGGGGAACCGAGATCTACGAGCAGTACTTC CSVEIRGTEIYEQYF
TRBJ2-5 TRBV27 few . 14 TGTGCCAGCAGTTCCCAAGGGCATGAAGAGACCCAGTACTTC CASSSQGHEETQYF